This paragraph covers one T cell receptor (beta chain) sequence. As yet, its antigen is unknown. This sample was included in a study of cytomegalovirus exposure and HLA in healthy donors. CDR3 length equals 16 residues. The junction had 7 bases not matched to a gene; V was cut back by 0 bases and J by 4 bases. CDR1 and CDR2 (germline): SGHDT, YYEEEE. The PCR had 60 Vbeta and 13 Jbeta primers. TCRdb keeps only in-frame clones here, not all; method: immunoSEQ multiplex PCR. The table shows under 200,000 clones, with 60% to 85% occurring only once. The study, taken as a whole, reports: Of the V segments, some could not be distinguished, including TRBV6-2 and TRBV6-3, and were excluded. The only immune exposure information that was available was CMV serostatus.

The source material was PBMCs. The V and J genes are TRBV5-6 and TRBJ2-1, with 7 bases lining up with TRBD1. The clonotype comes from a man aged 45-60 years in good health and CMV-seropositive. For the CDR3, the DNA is TGTGCCAGCAGCTTGGTAAGGGGGCAGACGTACAATGAGCAGTTCTTC. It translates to CASSLVRGQTYNEQFF.